This passage covers 29 T cell receptor beta chains from one sample sequenced in a study of Graves' ophthalmopathy and Graves' hyperthyroidism. Researchers took RNA transcripts and amplified TCR beta CDR3 regions from them. HTBI primers were used in a first-round RT-PCR, which preceded a second-round multiplex PCR. TCRdb redid the calling of the multiplex PCR reads with MiXCR, one entry per CDR3 protein. The sample contains roughly 1.1 million distinct CDR3 sequences, roughly 35% of which appear only once. Material for sequencing was peripheral blood or thyroid tissue (not recorded which). The receptors originated from an adult man with Graves' hyperthyroidism.

The chain couples TRBV7-3 to TRBJ1-5, with 7 bases identical to TRBD1. This CDR3 has 15 residues. Germline values: CDR1 SGHTA, CDR2 FQGTGA. Trimming removed 2 bases from V and 9 bases from J; junction bases left unmatched: 10. The CDR3 region is CASSLGDSRSWPQHF. CDR3 coding DNA: TGTGCCAGCAGCTTAGGGGACAGCCGATCATGGCCCCAGCATTTT.

This chain links TRBV10-3 with TRBJ2-2; D is unresolved. From germline, CDR1 is ENHRY and CDR2 SYGVKD. This CDR3 is 14 amino acids long. Deletions cut 2 bases from V and 4 bases from J, with 8 bases between. The CDR3 DNA follows: TGTGCCATCAGTGAGGGCCCGGGCACCGGGGAGCTGTTTTTT. Amino acids: CAISEGPGTGELFF.

Concerning this clonotype: A much larger clone is a single base away; this may be a read error. The rearrangement uses TRBV10-3 and TRBJ2-7, with D perhaps matching TRBD2 (6 bases). V gave up 0 bases and J gave up 7 bases, with 19 bases separating them. Germline assignment: CDR1 ENHRY and CDR2 SYGVKD. The CDR3 runs 16 residues. Here the CDR3 reads CAISESTGVGYNEQYF. The CDR3 DNA follows: TGTGCCATCAGTGAGTCAACGGGAGTAGGGTACAATGAGCAGTACTTC.

V gene TRBV10-3 combines with J gene TRBJ2-7; 9 bases map to TRBD1. The CDR3 contains 14 residues. CDR1 is ENHRY, CDR2 SYGVKD, per germline. CDR3 sequence: CAKTGTGSSYEQYF. The CDR3, as DNA: TGTGCTAAGACCGGGACAGGGAGCTCCTACGAGCAGTACTTC.

This clonotype has a handful of counts. The chain employs TRBV29-1 and TRBJ2-2, with a possible D match to TRBD1 (6 bases). V was shortened by 4 bases and J by 1 base, with 13 bases between the two germline ends. The CDR3 is 15 amino acids. Germline V CDR1 and CDR2: SQVTM, ANQGSEA. The CDR3 protein is CSVARKTGNTGELFF. Written as DNA, the CDR3 is TGCAGCGTTGCTAGAAAGACAGGGAACACCGGGGAGCTGTTTTTT.

Many counts were recorded for this clonotype. In nucleotides, the CDR3 is TGCGCCAGCAGCCAAGATACTACGGGCTGGACTGAAGCTTTCTTT. Its translation: CASSQDTTGWTEAFF. The rearrangement joins TRBV4-3 to TRBJ1-1; no clear D. The germline V and J ends were trimmed by 0 bases and 5 bases, with 13 bases remaining between them. Germline lookup yields CDR1 LGHNA and CDR2 YSLEER. The CDR3 runs to 15 residues.

This clonotype was picked up many times. The V call is TRBV7-9, the J call TRBJ1-3; D is ambiguous. Trimming left V 5 bases short and J 6 bases short, with 5 bases between. The CDR3 has 11 amino acids. CDR1 is SEHNR, CDR2 FQNEAQ, per germline (reference sequence). The CDR3 sequence is CASSPQNTIYF. CDR3 sequence (DNA): TGTGCCAGCAGCCCCCAAAACACCATATATTTT.

In its sample, this clonotype was seen many times. The chain recombines TRBV6-5 with TRBJ1-6; TRBD1 aligns across 7 bases. Germline lookup yields CDR1 MNHEY and CDR2 SVGAGI. The junction had 2 bases not matched to a gene; V was cut back by 4 bases and J by 14 bases. The CDR3 runs 11 residues. CDR3 sequence (DNA): TGTGCCAGCAGTTTAGGGGGCGCCCTCCACTTT. Translation gives CASSLGGALHF.

This clonotype was observed a handful of times. A much more abundant neighbour one base away suggests this may be a read error. The CDR3 is CATSSHRDTGELFF. DNA for the CDR3: TGTGCCACCAGCAGCCATAGGGACACCGGGGAGCTGTTTTTT. The chain links TRBV15 to TRBJ2-2; D remains unclear. This CDR3 is built from 14 residues. The V end lost 3 bases, the J end lost 3 bases, and 8 bases lay between the germline ends. CDR1 is LNHNV, CDR2 YYDKDF, per germline (reference sequence).

Only a few counts were recorded for this clonotype. This sequence joins TRBV19 and TRBJ2-5; D perhaps matches TRBD2 (6 bases). The CDR3 sequence is 13 residues long. The germline CDR1 and CDR2 sequences are LNHDA and SQIVND (reference sequence). V was pared by 3 bases and J by 3 bases, with 8 bases between. CDR3 loop: CASSMVAEETQYF. CDR3 nucleotides: TGTGCCAGTAGTATGGTAGCGGAAGAGACCCAGTACTTC.

The chain links TRBV29-1 to TRBJ2-5; weak D call: TRBD2 (5 bases). Trimming took off 4 bases at V and 5 bases at J, with 11 bases between the two ends. This CDR3 comprises 12 residues. CDR1 and CDR2 from the germline V gene are SQVTM and ANQGSEA. The DNA for the CDR3 is TGCAGCGTTGCCGGCAGGAGGGAGACCCAGTACTTC. The encoded protein is CSVAGRRETQYF.

This clonotype was observed many times. The chain recombines TRBV19 with TRBJ1-1; D remains unclear. CDR3 length equals 12 residues. V was cut by 3 bases and J by 2 bases, with 4 bases left in between. Per germline, CDR1 LNHDA and CDR2 SQIVND (reference sequence). For the CDR3, the DNA is TGTGCCAGTAGTATGGTTAACACTGAAGCTTTCTTT. It is translated as CASSMVNTEAFF.

The rearrangement uses TRBV6-1 and TRBJ2-2; D may match TRBD1 or TRBD2 (6 bases each). The germline CDR1 and CDR2 sequences are MNHNS and SASEGT. The CDR3 has 14 amino acids. V lost 3 bases and J 6 bases, leaving 11 bases between the germline ends. The CDR3 spells CASSEHREAGELFF. CDR3 in DNA: TGTGCCAGCAGTGAGCACAGGGAGGCCGGGGAGCTGTTTTTT.

This clonotype has a handful of counts. The rearrangement joins TRBV5-4 to TRBJ2-5; perhaps TRBD2 as D (6 bases). Trimming removed 4 bases at V and 11 bases at J, with 18 bases between. This CDR3 is 13 amino acids long. Germline V gives CDR1 SGHNT, CDR2 YYREEE (reference sequence). For the CDR3, the DNA is TGTGCCAGCAGCCCTCCGGGGGAAGTGACTCAGTACTTC. It is translated as CASSPPGEVTQYF.

The V call is TRBV7-2, the J call TRBJ2-7; D unclear. CDR1 is SGHTA, CDR2 FQGNSA, per germline. V lost 0 bases, J lost 3 bases, and 9 bases lay in between. This CDR3 has 14 amino acids. The CDR3 here is CASSLAVHGYEQYF. The CDR3 nucleotides are TGTGCCAGCAGCTTAGCCGTGCACGGCTACGAGCAGTACTTC.

There are a few counts of this clonotype. The chain employs TRBV4-2 and TRBJ2-7; 8 bases match TRBD2. Germline V gene data show CDR1 as LGHNA and CDR2 as YNFKEQ. The CDR3 covers 15 residues. The ends lost 5 bases at V and 4 bases at J; junction bases unmatched: 10. CDR3 DNA sequence: TGTGCCAGCAGCTTGGGCGGGAGGACATTTTACGAGCAGTACTTC. It is translated as CASSLGGRTFYEQYF.

J is TRBJ2-5 and V is TRBV24-1, with D possibly matching TRBD2 (5 bases). The germline CDR1 and CDR2 sequences are KGHDR and SFDVKD. There are 13 residues in the CDR3. The germline V and J ends were trimmed by 4 bases and 5 bases, with 10 bases remaining between them. CDR3 amino acids: CATSDHSAETQYF. CDR3 nucleotide sequence: TGTGCCACCAGTGACCATAGCGCGGAGACCCAGTACTTC.

Details on this clonotype: This likely stems from a read error, as it lies one base from a far larger clone. The rearrangement links TRBV9 to TRBJ1-6; the D gene is possibly TRBD1 (5 bases). CDR3 length: 12 amino acids. From germline, CDR1 is SGDLS and CDR2 YYNGEE. CDR3 in amino acids: CVSSAGNSPLHF. The DNA of the CDR3 is TGTGTCAGCAGCGCAGGGAATTCACCCCTCCACTTT.

This clonotype was detected ten times or more. This rearrangement joins TRBV9 to TRBJ1-5; D is uncertain. CDR1 SGDLS and CDR2 YYNGEE come from the germline V gene. The length of the CDR3 is 13 residues. Trimming took off 3 bases at V and 5 bases at J, with 9 bases between the two ends. CDR3 region: CASSGGLYQPQHF. CDR3 DNA: TGTGCCAGCAGCGGGGGATTGTATCAGCCCCAGCATTTT.

The sample holds a few counts of this clonotype. The chain employs TRBV2 and TRBJ2-5; TRBD1 matches at 7 bases. Germline V gene sequence: CDR1 SNHLY, CDR2 FYNNEI. V lost 6 bases and J lost 5; bases outside the gene matches: 12. The CDR3 length is 15 residues. The CDR3 DNA reads as TGTGCCAGCAGAACCGGACAGGCAGGGCGGGAGACCCAGTACTTC. This gives the protein CASRTGQAGRETQYF.

This clonotype was recorded at least ten times. DNA for the CDR3: TGTGCCAGCAGCCTCCAAGACAGGGGGCGGCAAGCTTTCTTT. Protein sequence: CASSLQDRGRQAFF. J is TRBJ1-1 and V is TRBV11-2, with 10 bases aligning to TRBD1. V was pared by 5 bases and J by 9 bases, with 9 bases of the junction left unmatched. The CDR3 extends over 14 amino acids. Germline lookup yields CDR1 SGHAT and CDR2 FQNNGV.

The chain combines TRBV19 with TRBJ1-1; TRBD1 is a possible D gene (5 bases). The germline V gene has CDR1 LNHDA and CDR2 SQIVND (reference sequence). V dropped 2 bases and J dropped 11 bases, with 15 bases sitting between them. This CDR3 contains 13 residues. CDR3 in DNA: TGTGCCAGTAGTATAAATGGACATGGCTTGGCTTTCTTT. Translated, it gives CASSINGHGLAFF.

This clonotype appeared many times. The rearrangement uses TRBV24-1 and TRBJ2-2; perhaps TRBD2 as D (5 bases). This CDR3 spans 14 amino acids. V lost 9 bases and J lost 5, with 15 bases in between. Germline-derived CDR1 and CDR2 are KGHDR and SFDVKD. The chain's CDR3 is CATGGRKGTGELFF. The CDR3 DNA follows: TGTGCCACCGGAGGCCGAAAAGGGACCGGGGAGCTGTTTTTT.

The gene calls are TRBV11-3 and TRBJ2-7, with 9 nucleotides matching TRBD1. Germline V lookup: CDR1 SGHNT, CDR2 YENEEA. Unmatched junction bases numbered 5, after V lost 3 bases and J lost 5 bases. The length of the CDR3 is 14 residues. The CDR3 coding sequence is TGTGCCAGCAGCTTGGACAGGGGATCGAACGAGCAGTACTTC. Translating gives CASSLDRGSNEQYF.

CDR3 DNA: TGTGCCAGCAGCTTAGGGGTGGGCAGCCTCTACGAGCAGTACTTC. Its protein product is CASSLGVGSLYEQYF. The chain couples TRBV7-2 to TRBJ2-7, with D uncertain. Trimming stripped 1 base from V and 3 bases from J, with 13 bases between. The CDR3 totals 15 residues. Germline values: CDR1 SGHTA, CDR2 FQGNSA.

A remark on this clonotype: A much more abundant neighbour one base away suggests this may be a read error. The V gene is TRBV7-2, the J gene TRBJ2-7, with TRBD1 identical over 7 bases. The V gene's germline CDR1 is SGHTA and CDR2 FQGNSA. Trimming removed 5 bases from V and 11 bases from J; junction bases left unmatched: 9. The CDR3 spans 12 residues. CDR3 sequence (DNA): TGTGCCAGCAGCGAATCCGGGACAGTGGAGTACTTC. Encoded protein: CASSESGTVEYF.

The chain recombines TRBV7-3 with TRBJ2-7; D not resolved. Trimming cost V 5 bases and J 6 bases, with 5 bases left between them. The length of the CDR3 is 10 residues. Looked up from germline, CDR1 is SGHTA and CDR2 is FQGTGA. CDR3 sequence reads: CASSPAEQYF. The CDR3 DNA reads as TGTGCCAGCAGCCCCGCCGAGCAGTACTTC.

V is TRBV29-1 and J is TRBJ2-5; TRBD1 or TRBD2 may be the D gene (5 bases each). The ends were cut back, 7 bases at V and 5 bases at J, with 20 bases in the middle. Looked up from germline, CDR1 is SQVTM and CDR2 is ANQGSEA. The CDR3 contains 14 residues. The CDR3 protein is CSASGTAGDETQYF. As DNA, the CDR3 is TGCAGCGCCTCCGGGACGGCGGGTGACGAGACCCAGTACTTC.

The gene calls are TRBV29-1 and TRBJ1-1, with 7 bases lining up with TRBD1. The CDR3 length is 13 residues. The germline CDR1 and CDR2 sequences are SQVTM and ANQGSEA. The CDR3 coding sequence is TGCAGAGCACAGGGGATCGGAGGCCCTGAAGCTTTCTTT. Protein product: CRAQGIGGPEAFF.